A selection of T cell receptor beta chains follows, all from one sample in a study of post-analysis software for immune sequencing data. TCRdb re-derived calls from the PCR reads in MiXCR, one entry per CDR3 protein. Among roughly 870,000 distinct CDR3 sequences, around 53% were seen once, and the ten largest hold under 6%. The sequenced material came from blood. The receptors were gathered from a girl aged 10 to 17 with multiple sclerosis. CDR3s include the opening cysteine and the closing phenylalanine or tryptophan. A D gene is named only where the DNA matches it firmly. Part of the rows lack a size; the others show once, few, many or a class for expanded clones.

TRBV2	TRBJ2-7	once	NA	TGTGCCAGCAGTGCGTGGGGTGGCTACGAGCAGTACTTC	CASSAWGGYEQYF
TRBV7-9	TRBJ2-1	few	TRBD2	TGTGCCAGCAGCTTCTTTCTAGCGGGACCCTTAATGGGTGAGCAGTTCTTC	CASSFFLAGPLMGEQFF
TRBV21-1	TRBJ2-7	few	NA	TGTGCCAGCAGCAAAGTCGGGACTAGCGGGAGGGCCTACGAGCAGTACTTC	CASSKVGTSGRAYEQYF
TRBV14	TRBJ2-5	NA	TRBD2	TGTGCCAGCAGCCAAGAAGCGGGGATGCGGGAGACCCAGTACTTC	CASSQEAGMRETQYF
TRBV7-2	TRBJ2-7	NA	NA	TGTGCCAGCAGCTTAGCCGAGAGCTCCTACGAGCAGTACTTC	CASSLAESSYEQYF
TRBV3-1	TRBJ2-3	NA	NA	TGTGCCAGCAGCCAACAGGCGACTAGCACAGATACGCAGTATTTT	CASSQQATSTDTQYF
TRBV5-1	TRBJ2-1	NA	NA	TGCGCCAGCAGAGGCAGGGCGCTAAATGAGCAGTTCTTC	CASRGRALNEQFF
TRBV29-1	TRBJ2-7	few	NA	TGCAGCGTTGAAGTGGGGACCAGGACGGAGTCCTACGAGCAGTACTTC	CSVEVGTRTESYEQYF
TRBV3-1	TRBJ2-7	NA	TRBD1	TGTGCCAGCAGCCAAGCCGGACAGGGGAGGCCGATGGGCTACGAGCAGTACTTC	CASSQAGQGRPMGYEQYF
TRBV7-3	TRBJ2-1	NA	NA	TGTGTCAGCAGCTTAACGCCGGGGTACAATGAGCAGTTCTTC	CVSSLTPGYNEQFF
TRBV7-9	TRBJ2-1	NA	TRBD1	TGTGCCAGCAGCCTTCTAACCGGGACAGGGTTGCGCGGGAGCTCAAATGAGCAGTTCTTC	CASSLLTGTGLRGSSNEQFF
TRBV12-3/TRBV12-4	TRBJ2-7	few	NA	TGTGCCAGTACAATGACGGGCGAGCAGTACTTC	CASTMTGEQYF
TRBV20-1	TRBJ2-1	NA	TRBD2	TGCAGTGCTAGGACTAGCGGGGGGGCCGGAAGTCCCTCCTACAATGAGCAGTTCTTC	CSARTSGGAGSPSYNEQFF
TRBV7-2	TRBJ2-7	few	TRBD1	TGTGCCAGCAGCGGTAGGACAGGGCCCTACGAGCAGTACTTC	CASSGRTGPYEQYF
TRBV20-1	TRBJ2-7	few	TRBD2	TGCAGTGGGCAATTGAGCGGGGGTACCTACGAGCAGTACTTC	CSGQLSGGTYEQYF
TRBV20-1	TRBJ2-5	NA	TRBD2	TGCAGTGCTAGAGTTACTAGCGGGAGTGAAGAGACCCAGTACTTC	CSARVTSGSEETQYF
TRBV7-2	TRBJ2-1	once	TRBD2	TGTGCCAGCACCCTTCCACTAGCGGGAGGGCCCCATGAGCAGTTCTTC	CASTLPLAGGPHEQFF
TRBV3-1	TRBJ2-5	NA	NA	TGTGCCAGCAGCCAAGATCGGGTCCAAGAGACCCAGTACTTC	CASSQDRVQETQYF
TRBV2	TRBJ2-7	NA	NA	TGTGCCAGCAGTCCACAGGGTAACTACGAGCAGTACTTC	CASSPQGNYEQYF
TRBV20-1	TRBJ2-5	many	NA	TGCAGTGCTAGAGATAGCAGGGGAGAGACCCAGTACTTC	CSARDSRGETQYF
TRBV29-1	TRBJ2-7	NA	NA	TGCAGCGTTGATCTAGCGCTATCATACGAGCAGTACTTC	CSVDLALSYEQYF
TRBV4-1	TRBJ2-5	NA	NA	TGCGCCAGCAGCCAAGAGGGCGCGGGAAGAGGGGAGACCCAGTACTTC	CASSQEGAGRGETQYF
TRBV6-5	TRBJ2-5	few	NA	TGTGCCAGCAGTCCCCTAGGCCAAAAGGGGTGGGAGACCCAGTACTTC	CASSPLGQKGWETQYF
TRBV7-3	TRBJ2-7	NA	NA	TGTGCCAGCAGCTCCCAGAGTGGGGGGTCCTACGAGCAGTACTTC	CASSSQSGGSYEQYF
TRBV20-1	TRBJ2-1	NA	TRBD2	TGCAGTGCAATTTTAGCGGGGGTTAAGAATGGGCAGTTCTTC	CSAILAGVKNGQFF
TRBV15	TRBJ2-3	NA	NA	TGTGCCACCAGCAGTGGAGGGGGATCAGATACGCAGTATTTT	CATSSGGGSDTQYF
TRBV20-1	TRBJ2-7	many	TRBD1	TGCAGTGCCCGCCCTGCTGTGAGACAGGGAAGGTCCTACGAGCAGTACTTC	CSARPAVRQGRSYEQYF
TRBV12-3/TRBV12-4	TRBJ2-3	NA	TRBD2	TGTGCCAGCAGTCCCCATTGGACTAGGCCCACAGATACGCAGTATTTT	CASSPHWTRPTDTQYF
TRBV29-1	TRBJ2-3	few	TRBD2	TGCAGCGTTGGAGGATTAGCGGGGGGGTACACAGATACGCAGTATTTT	CSVGGLAGGYTDTQYF
TRBV10-2	TRBJ2-7	few	NA	TGCGCCAGCAGTGATTGGGGAAACTCCTACGAGCAGTACTTC	CASSDWGNSYEQYF
TRBV7-6	TRBJ2-3	NA	NA	TGTGCCAGCAGCGCCGGGACAAAGGGAGATACGCAGTATTTT	CASSAGTKGDTQYF
TRBV27	TRBJ1-6	NA	NA	TGTGCCAGCAGTTTATTATCCAGGGTTAATTCACCCCTCCACTTT	CASSLLSRVNSPLHF
TRBV27	TRBJ1-2	NA	NA	TGTGCCAGCAGTTTCGGAGGGGACTATGGCTACACCTTC	CASSFGGDYGYTF
TRBV29-1	TRBJ2-3	NA	NA	TGCAGCGTTGAACGGGACACAAGCACAGATACGCAGTATTTT	CSVERDTSTDTQYF
TRBV11-1	TRBJ2-1	NA	TRBD2	TGTGCCAGCACAAACCGGGGACTAGGGGGTGAGCAGTTCTTC	CASTNRGLGGEQFF
TRBV5-1	TRBJ2-1	NA	NA	TGCGCCAGCAGCTTTCGGGGAACCTACAATGAGCAGTTCTTC	CASSFRGTYNEQFF
TRBV20-1	TRBJ2-7	few	TRBD2	TGCAGTGCTAGAATAGCGCGGGGGAATTCCTACGAGCAGTACTTC	CSARIARGNSYEQYF
TRBV5-1	TRBJ2-7	NA	TRBD1	TGCGCCAGCAGCTCCGCCCAGGGGGCGAACTCCTACGAGCAGTACTTC	CASSSAQGANSYEQYF
TRBV29-1	TRBJ1-1	NA	NA	TGCAGCGTTGAATGGGGACGGGACTCGAACACTGAAGCTTTCTTT	CSVEWGRDSNTEAFF
TRBV11-2	TRBJ1-5	NA	NA	TGTGCCAGCAGCTTAAGGGAGGGGGGCAATCAGCCCCAGCATTTT	CASSLREGGNQPQHF
TRBV5-1	TRBJ2-7	few	TRBD2	TGCGCCAGCAGCTTGGTCGGTAGTCTGGGGCGGGAGTTGGGCGAGCAGTACTTC	CASSLVGSLGRELGEQYF
TRBV7-2	TRBJ2-1	NA	NA	TGTGCCAGCAGCAAACGGACGTACAATGAGCAGTTCTTC	CASSKRTYNEQFF
TRBV7-9	TRBJ1-2	once	NA	TGTGCCAGCCAGATCTTTAACTATGGCTACACCTTC	CASQIFNYGYTF
TRBV5-1	TRBJ2-3	NA	NA	TGCGCCAGCAGCCTTACAATGTTAAGCACAGATACGCAGTATTTT	CASSLTMLSTDTQYF
TRBV29-1	TRBJ2-1	few	TRBD2	TGCAGCGTCGGGCCTAGCGGGAGGGCACACAATGAGCAGTTCTTC	CSVGPSGRAHNEQFF
TRBV5-1	TRBJ1-1	few	TRBD1	TGCGCCAGCAGCTTGGAGGACAGGGCGGCTGAAGCTTTCTTT	CASSLEDRAAEAFF
TRBV5-1	TRBJ2-7	few	NA	TGCGCCAGCAGCTTGGCCCTGACAGCCTCCTACGAGCAGTACTTC	CASSLALTASYEQYF
TRBV7-2	TRBJ1-2	NA	NA	TGTGCCAGCAGCCTGGGAAATAACTATGGCTACACCTTC	CASSLGNNYGYTF
TRBV20-1	TRBJ1-2	few	NA	TGCAGTGCTAGCCTTGGTCGTCGTGGCTACACCTTC	CSASLGRRGYTF
TRBV4-1	TRBJ2-1	NA	NA	TGCGCCAGCAGCCAAACCGGGACCGGTTCCAATGAGCAGTTCTTC	CASSQTGTGSNEQFF
TRBV5-1	TRBJ2-1	NA	NA	TGCGCCAGCAGCTCGGACATGACTTCGGGGTTCTTC	CASSSDMTSGFF
TRBV25-1	TRBJ2-2	NA	NA	TGTGCCACCAAGGACAGACCGAACACCTGGGAGCTGTTTTTT	CATKDRPNTWELFF
TRBV5-1	TRBJ2-7	NA	TRBD1	TGCGCCAGCAGCAATACAGGGGGCCAAGGATCCTACGAGCAGTACTTC	CASSNTGGQGSYEQYF
TRBV10-3	TRBJ2-7	NA	NA	TGTGCCATCAGTGGAGGTGGAGGGGACGAGCAGTACTTC	CAISGGGGDEQYF
TRBV12-3/TRBV12-4	TRBJ2-5	NA	NA	TGTGCCAGCAGTTCACGCCGGGAGACCCAGTACTTC	CASSSRRETQYF
TRBV5-1	TRBJ1-1	NA	NA	TGCGCCAGCAGCTTGGGGCCTGGTCTGGCCACTGAAGCTTTCTTT	CASSLGPGLATEAFF